This TCR beta chain was retrieved from a study of T cells in Graves' hyperthyroidism and ophthalmopathy. CDR3 size: 16 residues. J was trimmed by 5 bases and V by 4 bases; bases with no gene match: 5. Germline loops: CDR1 LGHNT, CDR2 FRNRAP. In this sample, this clonotype turned up a few times. The investigators amplified TCR beta CDR3 regions from RNA transcripts. Initially, a first-round RT-PCR of the TCR CDR3 employed the HTBI primer set. One entry per CDR3 protein results from TCRdb running MiXCR on the multiplex PCR reads. Counted here are over 400,000 distinct CDR3 sequences, 20% to 25% occurring once; the ten biggest clones make up approximately 49%.

Input material: blood. This TCR came from a woman aged 70 to 79 with Graves' ophthalmopathy. This chain connects TRBV12-5 to TRBJ2-5, with 15 nucleotides matching TRBD2. The CDR3 DNA reads TGTGCTAGTGGTTACTCCGGACTAGCGGGAGGGGAGACCCAGTACTTC. It specifies CASGYSGLAGGETQYF.